The 24 T cell receptor beta chains below come from one sample, sequenced in a study of cytomegalovirus exposure and HLA in healthy donors. In the PCR, 60 Vbeta and 13 Jbeta primers were used. Using immunoSEQ multiplex PCR, the repertoire was profiled, and TCRdb retains in-frame clones only, with some absent. The profile covers fewer than 95,000 clones, with roughly 85% appearing a single time and 7% to 8.5% taken by the ten largest. The sequenced material came from PBMCs. The receptor set was obtained from a man aged 35 to 55 in good health and CMV-seropositive.

The rearrangement links TRBV7-9 to TRBJ2-7; 10 nucleotides align to TRBD1. Germline V gene lookup returns CDR1 SEHNR and CDR2 FQNEAQ (reference sequence). The CDR3 loop spans 16 amino acids. The ends lost 4 bases at V and 1 base at J; junction bases unmatched: 7. This chain's CDR3 is CASSSPGTGVSYEQYF. CDR3 DNA: TGTGCCAGCAGCTCCCCCGGGACAGGGGTATCCTACGAGCAGTACTTC.

This chain uses TRBV5-6 with TRBJ1-1; TRBD1 matches 8 bases. The CDR3 has 13 residues. Germline V gene lookup returns CDR1 SGHDT and CDR2 YYEEEE. Trimming cost V 0 bases and J 7 bases; bases outside gene matches: 2. The CDR3 region has the DNA TGTGCCAGCAGCTTGGACAGGGGGGATGAAGCTTTCTTT. Translation: CASSLDRGDEAFF.

The chain links TRBV11-1 to TRBJ2-1, with TRBD2 matching over 13 bases. V lost 6 bases and J lost 7; bases outside the gene matches: 18. Germline CDR1 is SGHAT and CDR2 is FQDESV (reference sequence). There are 19 residues in the CDR3. The CDR3 loop is CASSPGVGLAGAGVNEQFF. CDR3 sequence (DNA): TGTGCCAGCAGTCCAGGGGTCGGACTAGCGGGAGCGGGCGTGAATGAGCAGTTCTTC.

This clone was seen a single time. The V and J genes are TRBV11-3 and TRBJ2-1; perhaps TRBD2 as D (6 bases). Trimming pared 3 bases from V and 4 bases from J, leaving 10 bases between. Germline V gene sequence: CDR1 SGHNT, CDR2 YENEEA. There are 14 residues in the CDR3. The CDR3 DNA reads TGTGCCAGCAGCTTGAGCCGGGAGTACAATGAGCAGTTCTTC. Protein: CASSLSREYNEQFF. Drawing the rest from reference TRBV11-3 and TRBJ2-1, the complete variable domain is EAGVVQSPRYKIIEKKQPVAFWCNPISGHNTLYWYLQNLGQGPELLIRYENEEAVDDSQLPKDRFSAERLKGVDSTLKIQPAELGDSAVYLCASSLSREYNEQFFGPGTRLTVL.

The chain combines TRBV28 with TRBJ2-7; perhaps TRBD2 as D (6 bases). V was clipped by 1 base and J by 0 bases, with 10 bases between them. This CDR3 comprises 15 residues. CDR1 and CDR2 from the germline V gene are MDHEN and SYDVKM. CDR3 in amino acids: CASSLSAGSSYEQYF. The CDR3 bases are TGTGCCAGCAGTTTATCTGCGGGGAGCTCCTACGAGCAGTACTTC.

In DNA form, the CDR3 reads TGTGCCATCAATCCGACAGGGTCGACGAACACTGAAGCTTTCTTT. Translated: CAINPTGSTNTEAFF. This chain links TRBV10-3 with TRBJ1-1; TRBD1 matches at 7 bases. The J segment lost 1 base and the V segment lost 7 bases, leaving 9 bases of the junction unmatched. The germline V gene has CDR1 ENHRY and CDR2 SYGVKD. This CDR3 spans 15 amino acids.

The chain uses TRBV19 and TRBJ1-1; D is unclear. The CDR3 length is 14 residues. V lost 3 bases and J 4 bases, leaving 12 bases between the germline ends. CDR1 LNHDA and CDR2 SQIVND come from the germline V gene (reference sequence). For the CDR3, the DNA is TGTGCCAGTAGTATCTCCGGGGAAGGCACTGAAGCTTTCTTT. It codes for CASSISGEGTEAFF.

V is TRBV9 and J is TRBJ1-4; 7 bases align to TRBD1. The germline V gene has CDR1 SGDLS and CDR2 YYNGEE. V trimming: 4 bases; J trimming: 4 bases; junction bases outside the gene matches: 7. This CDR3 has 15 residues. CDR3 amino acids: CASSPRDRINEKLFF. CDR3 bases: TGTGCCAGCAGCCCTAGGGACAGAATTAATGAAAAACTGTTTTTT.

This chain links TRBV28 with TRBJ1-4, with 11 bases matching TRBD1. Germline values: CDR1 MDHEN, CDR2 SYDVKM. The CDR3 extends over 16 amino acids. V trimming: 4 bases; J trimming: 8 bases; junction bases outside the gene matches: 9. CDR3 protein: CASSSPWTGGREKLFF. For the CDR3, the DNA is TGTGCCAGCAGTTCACCTTGGACAGGGGGCAGGGAAAAACTGTTTTTT.

The chain carries TRBV7-3 and TRBJ2-7; perhaps TRBD2 as D (6 bases). Between the trimmed V and J ends, which lost 5 bases and 9 bases, there was a span of 23 bases. Germline V CDR1 and CDR2: SGHTA, FQGTGA. CDR3 length: 15 residues. The CDR3 loop reads CASSPTKRVLLRQYF. In nucleotides, the CDR3 is TGTGCCAGCAGCCCGACTAAGCGGGTGCTTTTACGGCAGTACTTC.

This rearrangement joins TRBV9 to TRBJ2-1; weak D call: TRBD2 (5 bases). Germline V CDR1 and CDR2: SGDLS, YYNGEE. The ends were cut back, 3 bases at V and 3 bases at J, with 10 bases in the middle. The CDR3 contains 14 residues. In DNA, the CDR3 is TGTGCCAGCAGCGCGGACTTGGTCTACAATGAGCAGTTCTTC. Amino acids: CASSADLVYNEQFF.

The chain links TRBV25-1 to TRBJ2-3; 11 bases are shared with TRBD2. Germline CDR1 is MGHDK and CDR2 is SYGVNS. The CDR3 consists of 15 residues. V shed 5 bases, J shed 2 bases, and the junction held 3 bases outside the gene matches. CDR3 DNA: TGTGCCAGCAGTTGGACTAGCGGGCTCACAGATACGCAGTATTTT. Protein product: CASSWTSGLTDTQYF.

The chain combines TRBV2 with TRBJ2-7; D may be TRBD1 (6 bases). The CDR3 covers 14 residues. CDR1 and CDR2 from the germline V gene are SNHLY and FYNNEI. Trimming shortened V by 3 bases and J by 5 bases, and 14 bases separated the two germline ends. In DNA form, the CDR3 reads TGTGCCAGCAGTGACTCCACAGGGTGGAACGAGCAGTACTTC. This sequence encodes CASSDSTGWNEQYF.

The V gene is TRBV6-1, the J gene TRBJ1-3, with D unclear. Trimming stripped 4 bases from V and 4 bases from J, with 8 bases between. CDR1 MNHNS and CDR2 SASEGT come from the germline V gene. This CDR3 has 13 amino acids. CDR3 region: CASSGLEGNTIYF. The DNA of the CDR3 is TGTGCCAGCAGTGGACTCGAGGGAAACACCATATATTTT.

CDR3 residues: CASSIRDRVHEQYF. The CDR3 DNA follows: TGTGCCAGCAGCATTCGGGACAGGGTCCACGAGCAGTACTTC. This chain links TRBV11-1 with TRBJ2-7; 9 positions match TRBD1. V lost 5 bases to trimming and J lost 5 bases; unmatched junction nucleotides: 7. The CDR3 length is 14 residues. Germline lookup yields CDR1 SGHAT and CDR2 FQDESV (reference sequence). The full variable domain, completed using reference TRBV11-1 and TRBJ2-7, is EAEVAQSPRYKITEKSQAVAFWCDPISGHATLYWYRQILGQGPELLVQFQDESVVDDSQLPKDRFSAERLKGVDSTLKIQPAELGDSAMYLCASSIRDRVHEQYFGPGTRLTVT.

The chain has TRBV7-2 and TRBJ2-7; D gene ambiguous. V lost 1 base, J lost 2 bases, and 9 bases lay in between. CDR1 SGHTA and CDR2 FQGNSA come from the germline V gene. This CDR3 contains 14 residues. In DNA form, the CDR3 reads TGTGCCAGCAGCTTAGGAGGTACTGCCTACGAGCAGTACTTC. Translating it yields CASSLGGTAYEQYF.

This clone was found once. The J gene is TRBJ1-5, the V gene TRBV28, with D maybe TRBD1 (6 bases). The CDR3 is made up of 15 amino acids. Germline V CDR1 and CDR2: MDHEN, SYDVKM. The V end lost 7 bases, the J end lost 0 bases, and 13 bases lay between the germline ends. The CDR3 region has the DNA TGTGCCAGCACCCGGGACAACAATAGCAATCAGCCCCAGCATTTT. As protein: CASTRDNNSNQPQHF.

V gene TRBV7-8 combines with J gene TRBJ2-7; 8 bases align to TRBD2. The V segment lost 5 bases and the J segment 10 bases; nucleotides outside the gene matches: 16. This CDR3 is built from 15 residues. The germline V gene encodes CDR1 SGHVS and CDR2 FQNEAQ. The CDR3: CASSGREAGGSAQYF. In DNA, the CDR3 is TGTGCCAGCAGCGGTCGTGAGGCGGGGGGTTCCGCCCAGTACTTC.

This rearrangement joins TRBV29-1 to TRBJ2-3; 9 bases are shared with TRBD2. The CDR3 is 14 residues long. CDR1 and CDR2 (germline): SQVTM, ANQGSEA. Losses at the gene ends were 7 bases for V and 2 bases for J; bases not matched to a gene: 7. The CDR3 is CSAKLAGLTDTQYF. CDR3 coding DNA: TGCAGCGCTAAACTAGCGGGCCTCACAGATACGCAGTATTTT.

The chain uses TRBV5-6 and TRBJ1-6; D is unclear. The CDR3 loop spans 14 amino acids. Trimming removed 1 base from V and 4 bases from J, with 6 bases in between. CDR1 and CDR2 (germline): SGHDT, YYEEEE. The CDR3 bases are TGTGCCAGCAGCTTGACGGGGTATAATTCACCCCTCCACTTT. Translating gives CASSLTGYNSPLHF.

CDR3 nucleotide sequence: TGTGCCAGAAGGGGACAGGGGCTTCTATCGAGCTGTTGGAATTCACCCCTCCACTTT. It specifies CARRGQGLLSSCWNSPLHF. The gene calls are TRBV9 and TRBJ1-6; 10 bases line up with TRBD1. The germline V gene encodes CDR1 SGDLS and CDR2 YYNGEE. The CDR3 has 19 amino acids. The V and J ends lost 8 bases and 7 bases, in that order; junction bases with no gene match: 21. Drawing the rest from reference TRBV9 and TRBJ1-6, the complete variable domain is DSGVTQTPKHLITATGQRVTLRCSPRSGDLSVYWYQQSLDQGLQFLIQYYNGEERAKGNILERFSAQQFPDLHSELNLSSLELGDSALYFCARRGQGLLSSCWNSPLHFGNGTRLTVT.

This clone was counted a single time. The chain employs TRBV7-8 and TRBJ2-1, with 9 bases fitting TRBD2. The CDR3 length is 20 residues. With 1 base clipped from V and 9 bases from J, the junction kept 22 bases outside the gene matches. Per germline, CDR1 SGHVS and CDR2 FQNEAQ. CDR3 region: CASSLGPRERGRAYVVEQFF. CDR3 coding DNA: TGTGCCAGCAGCTTAGGGCCTAGGGAGCGCGGGAGGGCCTATGTAGTTGAGCAGTTCTTC.

The chain joins TRBV6-5 to TRBJ2-7; 8 nucleotides line up with TRBD1. The J segment lost 4 bases and the V segment lost 9 bases, leaving 8 bases of the junction unmatched. The germline gives CDR1 MNHEY, CDR2 SVGAGI. The CDR3 totals 13 residues. The chain's CDR3 is CASSTGASYEQYF. The DNA of the CDR3 is TGTGCCAGTTCGACAGGGGCGAGTTACGAGCAGTACTTC.

The V call is TRBV5-6, the J call TRBJ1-1; no clear D. Germline-derived CDR1 and CDR2 are SGHDT and YYEEEE. The V and J ends lost 2 bases and 6 bases respectively, with 8 bases between them. The length of the CDR3 is 12 residues. The CDR3 loop is CASSLSEAEAFF. CDR3 coding DNA: TGTGCCAGCAGCTTAAGTGAGGCTGAAGCTTTCTTT.